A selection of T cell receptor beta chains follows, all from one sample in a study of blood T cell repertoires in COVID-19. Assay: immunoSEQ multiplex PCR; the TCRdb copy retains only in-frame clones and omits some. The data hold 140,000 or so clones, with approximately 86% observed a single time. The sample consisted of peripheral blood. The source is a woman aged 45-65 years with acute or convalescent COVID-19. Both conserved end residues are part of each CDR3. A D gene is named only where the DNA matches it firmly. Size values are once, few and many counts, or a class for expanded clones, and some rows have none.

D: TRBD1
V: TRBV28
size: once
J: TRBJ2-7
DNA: TGTGCCAGCAGTTCAAACAGGGGGGAAAGCTCCTACGAGCAGTACTTC
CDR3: CASSSNRGESSYEQYF

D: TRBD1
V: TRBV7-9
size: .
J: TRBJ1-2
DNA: TGTGCCAGCGGAGACCGGGACAGAGATGGCTACACCTTC
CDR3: CASGDRDRDGYTF

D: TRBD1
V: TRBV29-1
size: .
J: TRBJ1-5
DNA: TGCAGCGTTTTGGTGGACAGGGCGGATCAGCCCCAGCATTTT
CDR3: CSVLVDRADQPQHF

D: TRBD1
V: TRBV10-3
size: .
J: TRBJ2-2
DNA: TGTGCCATCAGGGCCACAGGGGGCGGTACCGGGGAGCTGTTTTTT
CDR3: CAIRATGGGTGELFF

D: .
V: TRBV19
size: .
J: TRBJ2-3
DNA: TGTGCCAGTAGTATAGAGGGGGCCCCGACAGATACGCAGTATTTT
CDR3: CASSIEGAPTDTQYF

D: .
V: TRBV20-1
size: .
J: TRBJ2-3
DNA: TGCAGTGCTAGTTTGCAGAGGAGAGATACGCAGTATTTT
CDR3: CSASLQRRDTQYF

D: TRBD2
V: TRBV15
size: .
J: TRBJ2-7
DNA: TGTGCCACCAGCAGTAAGGGAGGGTACGAGCAGTACTTC
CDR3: CATSSKGGYEQYF

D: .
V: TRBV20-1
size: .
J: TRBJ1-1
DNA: TGCAGTGCTAGAGCTTCCACTGAAGCTTTCTTT
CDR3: CSARASTEAFF

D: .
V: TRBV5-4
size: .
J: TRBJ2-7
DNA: TGTGCCAGCAGCTTGGATCTTTTCCAGGGCGGCGAGCAGTACTTC
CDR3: CASSLDLFQGGEQYF

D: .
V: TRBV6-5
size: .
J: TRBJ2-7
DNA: TGTGCCAGCAGCTTTAAGACGGGAGCCTTCTACGAGCAGTACTTC
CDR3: CASSFKTGAFYEQYF

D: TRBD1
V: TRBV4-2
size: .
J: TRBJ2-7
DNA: TGTGCCAGCAGCCAAGCGTGGGGGACAGTAAGCTACGAGCAGTACTTC
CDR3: CASSQAWGTVSYEQYF

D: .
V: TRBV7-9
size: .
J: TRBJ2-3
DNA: TGTGCCAGCAGCTCCGACACGGTTGGCACAGATACGCAGTATTTT
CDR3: CASSSDTVGTDTQYF

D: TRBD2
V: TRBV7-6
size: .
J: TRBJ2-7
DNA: TGTGCCAGCAGCCTGCGGGGGACCTCCTACGAGCAGTACTTC
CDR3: CASSLRGTSYEQYF

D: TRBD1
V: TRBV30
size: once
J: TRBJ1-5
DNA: TGTGCCTGGGGACAGGGCGATCAGCCCCAGCATTTT
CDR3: CAWGQGDQPQHF

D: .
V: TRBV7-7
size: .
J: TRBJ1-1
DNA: TGTGCCAGCAGCTTAGGGCAGAACACTGAAGCTTTCTTT
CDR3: CASSLGQNTEAFF

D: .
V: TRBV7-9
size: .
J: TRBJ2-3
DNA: TGTGCCAGCAGCTTGTGGCTAGCGCTCACCACAGATACGCAGTATTTT
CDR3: CASSLWLALTTDTQYF

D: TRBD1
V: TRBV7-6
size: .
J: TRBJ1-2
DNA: TGTGCCAGCAGCTTGAGGTCCAGGGGGTATGGCTACACCTTC
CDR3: CASSLRSRGYGYTF

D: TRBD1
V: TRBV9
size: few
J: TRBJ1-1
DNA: TGTGCCAGCAGCACCCCGGGACAGGGGACCACTGAAGCTTTCTTT
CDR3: CASSTPGQGTTEAFF

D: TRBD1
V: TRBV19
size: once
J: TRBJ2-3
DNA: TGTGCCAGTTTCCCATCGTCCGGGACAGGGTATTCAGATACGCAGTATTTT
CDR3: CASFPSSGTGYSDTQYF

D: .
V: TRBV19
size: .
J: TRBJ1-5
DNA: TGTGCCAGTAGTAAGGCAGGGTGGAATCAGCCCCAGCATTTT
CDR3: CASSKAGWNQPQHF

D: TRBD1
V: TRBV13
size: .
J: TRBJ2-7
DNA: TGTGCCAGCAGCGCCGGACAGGCTCTGCACTACGAGCAGTACTTC
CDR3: CASSAGQALHYEQYF

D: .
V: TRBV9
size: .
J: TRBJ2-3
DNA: TGTGCCAGCAGCGTAGCAGGCACAGATACGCAGTATTTT
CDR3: CASSVAGTDTQYF

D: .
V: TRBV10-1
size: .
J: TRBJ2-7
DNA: TGCGCCAGCAGTGAGTCTAGACAGCCGACCTACGAGCAGTACTTC
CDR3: CASSESRQPTYEQYF

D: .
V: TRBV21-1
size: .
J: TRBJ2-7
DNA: TGTGCCAGCAGCAAAGAGACACCCTACGAGCAGTACTTC
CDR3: CASSKETPYEQYF

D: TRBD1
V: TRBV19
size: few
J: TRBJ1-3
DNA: TGTGCCACCTCCGGGACAGCTGGAAACACCATATATTTT
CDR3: CATSGTAGNTIYF

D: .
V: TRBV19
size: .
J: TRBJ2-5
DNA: TGTGCCAGTAGTATAGTGGCTGGGCTAGAGACCCAGTACTTC
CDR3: CASSIVAGLETQYF

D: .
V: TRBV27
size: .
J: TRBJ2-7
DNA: TGTGCCAGCAGCTTATCTAACGCAGGGGCTTCCTACGAGCAGTACTTC
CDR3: CASSLSNAGASYEQYF

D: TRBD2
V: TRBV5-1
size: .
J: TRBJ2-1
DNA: TGCGCCAGCAGCTTGGAGGCTAGCGGAGCGAATGAGCAGTTCTTC
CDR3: CASSLEASGANEQFF

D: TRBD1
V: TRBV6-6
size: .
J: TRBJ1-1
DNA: TGTGCCAGCAGTTACACCGGGACAGCGAACACTGAAGCTTTCTTT
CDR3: CASSYTGTANTEAFF

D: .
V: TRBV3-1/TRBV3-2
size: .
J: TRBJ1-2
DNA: TGTGCCAGCAGCCAAGGATCAGTTAACTATGGCTACACCTTC
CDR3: CASSQGSVNYGYTF

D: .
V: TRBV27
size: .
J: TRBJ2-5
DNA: TGTGCCAGCAGTTTAAGGGGGAGGGAAGAGACCCAGTACTTC
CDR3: CASSLRGREETQYF

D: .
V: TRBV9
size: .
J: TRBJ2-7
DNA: TGTGCCAGCAGCGTAACTCAGGGGAGCTACGAGCAGTACTTC
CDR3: CASSVTQGSYEQYF

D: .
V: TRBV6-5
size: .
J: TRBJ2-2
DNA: TGTGCCAGCAATCCGGGACACACCAGCACCGGGGAGCTGTTTTTT
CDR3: CASNPGHTSTGELFF

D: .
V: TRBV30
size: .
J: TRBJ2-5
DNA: TGTGCCTGGAGCCACGGGGAGACCCAGTACTTC
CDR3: CAWSHGETQYF

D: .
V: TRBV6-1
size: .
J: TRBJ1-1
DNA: TGTGCCAGCAGTGAATCGACGGGTAACACTGAAGCTTTCTTT
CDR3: CASSESTGNTEAFF

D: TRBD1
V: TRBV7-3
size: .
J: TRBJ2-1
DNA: TGTGCCAGCAGCTTGGACAGGGTAAATGAGCAGTTCTTC
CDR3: CASSLDRVNEQFF

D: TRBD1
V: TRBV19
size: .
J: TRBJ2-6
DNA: TGTGCCAGTAGTATCTACCCGGACAGGTGGGGGGCCAACGTCCTGACTTTC
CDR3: CASSIYPDRWGANVLTF

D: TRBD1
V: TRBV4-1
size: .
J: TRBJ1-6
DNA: TGCGCCAGCAGCCATTTACAGGGGTACACCTATAATTCACCCCTCCACTTT
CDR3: CASSHLQGYTYNSPLHF